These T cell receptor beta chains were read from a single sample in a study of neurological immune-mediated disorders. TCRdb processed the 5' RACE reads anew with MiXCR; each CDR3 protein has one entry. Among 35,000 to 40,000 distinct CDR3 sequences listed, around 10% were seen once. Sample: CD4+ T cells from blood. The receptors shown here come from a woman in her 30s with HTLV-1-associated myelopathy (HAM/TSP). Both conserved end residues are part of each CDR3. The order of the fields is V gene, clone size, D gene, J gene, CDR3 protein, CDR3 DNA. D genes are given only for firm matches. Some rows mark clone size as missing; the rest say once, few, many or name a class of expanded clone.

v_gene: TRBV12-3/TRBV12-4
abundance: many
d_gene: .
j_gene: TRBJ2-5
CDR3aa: CASRSGQETQYF
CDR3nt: TGTGCCAGCCGATCGGGGCAAGAGACCCAGTACTTC

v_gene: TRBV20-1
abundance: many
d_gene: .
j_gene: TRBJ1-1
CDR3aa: CSARGASTNTEAFF
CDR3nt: TGCAGTGCTAGAGGAGCCTCTACGAACACTGAAGCTTTCTTT

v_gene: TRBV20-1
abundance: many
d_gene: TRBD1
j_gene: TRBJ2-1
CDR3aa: CSAALGGIEQFF
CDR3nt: TGCAGTGCAGCCCTAGGGGGCATTGAGCAGTTCTTC

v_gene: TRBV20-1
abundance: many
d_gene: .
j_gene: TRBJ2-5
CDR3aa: CSARDNGGPQETQYF
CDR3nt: TGCAGTGCTAGAGATAACGGGGGTCCACAAGAGACCCAGTACTTC

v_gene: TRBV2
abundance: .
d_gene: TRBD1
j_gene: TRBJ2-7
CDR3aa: CASTGTGGVYEQYF
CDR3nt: TGTGCCAGCACCGGGACAGGGGGAGTTTACGAGCAGTACTTC

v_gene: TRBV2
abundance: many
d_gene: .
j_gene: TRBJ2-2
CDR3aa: CASSEPGIRELFF
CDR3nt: TGTGCCAGCAGTGAACCAGGGATCCGGGAGCTGTTTTTT

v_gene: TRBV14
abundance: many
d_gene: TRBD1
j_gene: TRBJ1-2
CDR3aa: CASSQTGGRYGYTF
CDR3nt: TGTGCCAGCAGCCAAACAGGGGGCCGGTATGGCTACACCTTC

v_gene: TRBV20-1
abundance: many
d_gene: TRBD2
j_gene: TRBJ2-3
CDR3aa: CSATGTRSSTDTQYF
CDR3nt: TGCAGTGCAACCGGGACTAGGTCTAGCACAGATACGCAGTATTTT

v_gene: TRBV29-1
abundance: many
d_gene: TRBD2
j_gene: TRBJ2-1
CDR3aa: CSVERVQRGGYEQFF
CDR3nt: TGCAGCGTTGAGCGAGTCCAGCGGGGGGGCTATGAGCAGTTCTTC

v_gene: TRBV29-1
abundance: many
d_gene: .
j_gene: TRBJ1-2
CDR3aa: CSVTENYGYTF
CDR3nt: TGCAGCGTGACAGAAAACTATGGCTACACCTTC

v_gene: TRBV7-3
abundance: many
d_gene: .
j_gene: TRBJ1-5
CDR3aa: CASSLRADQPQHF
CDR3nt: TGTGCCAGCAGCTTAAGGGCCGATCAGCCCCAGCATTTT

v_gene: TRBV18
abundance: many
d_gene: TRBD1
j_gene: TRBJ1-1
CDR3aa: CASSPPLVDRVAFF
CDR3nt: TGTGCCAGCTCACCACCGCTCGTCGACAGGGTCGCTTTCTTT

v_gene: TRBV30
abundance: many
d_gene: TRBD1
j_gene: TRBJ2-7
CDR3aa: CAWRAPTGKSAYEQYF
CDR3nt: TGTGCCTGGAGAGCTCCGACAGGGAAATCAGCCTACGAGCAGTACTTC

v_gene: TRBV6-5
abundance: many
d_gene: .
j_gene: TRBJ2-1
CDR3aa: CASSYRRTDSYNEQFF
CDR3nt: TGTGCCAGCAGTTACCGGCGGACGGATTCCTACAATGAGCAGTTCTTC

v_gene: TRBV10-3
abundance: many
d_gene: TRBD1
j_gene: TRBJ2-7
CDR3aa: CAIRQGVASYEQYF
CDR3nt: TGTGCCATCAGACAGGGGGTCGCCTCCTACGAGCAGTACTTC

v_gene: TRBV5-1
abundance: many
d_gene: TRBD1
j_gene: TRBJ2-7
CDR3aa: CASSSATDRGSEQYF
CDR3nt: TGCGCCAGCAGCTCAGCGACTGACAGGGGCTCCGAGCAGTACTTC

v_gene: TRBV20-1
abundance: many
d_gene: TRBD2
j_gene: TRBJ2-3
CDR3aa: CSARKSLGTTKADTQYF
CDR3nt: TGCAGTGCTAGGAAAAGCCTAGGGACTACGAAGGCAGATACGCAGTATTTT

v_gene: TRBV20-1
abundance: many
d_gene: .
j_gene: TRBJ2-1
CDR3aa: CSARDLAQRRWGEQFF
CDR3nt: TGCAGTGCTAGAGATCTTGCCCAGAGACGTTGGGGTGAGCAGTTCTTC

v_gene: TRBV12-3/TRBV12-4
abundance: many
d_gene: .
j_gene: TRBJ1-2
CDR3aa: CASSFPDSNYGYTF
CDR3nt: TGTGCCAGCAGTTTCCCGGACAGCAACTATGGCTACACCTTC

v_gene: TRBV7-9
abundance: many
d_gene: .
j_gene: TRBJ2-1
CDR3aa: CASSLRRGDEQFF
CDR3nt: TGTGCCAGCAGCTTAAGGCGGGGCGATGAGCAGTTCTTC

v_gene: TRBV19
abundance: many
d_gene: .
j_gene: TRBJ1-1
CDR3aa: CASISRGVGNTEAFF
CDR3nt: TGTGCCAGTATCTCCCGGGGGGTCGGAAACACTGAAGCTTTCTTT

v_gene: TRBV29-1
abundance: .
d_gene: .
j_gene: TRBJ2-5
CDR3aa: CSVKSQGETQYF
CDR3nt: TGCAGCGTTAAGTCGCAGGGAGAGACCCAGTACTTC

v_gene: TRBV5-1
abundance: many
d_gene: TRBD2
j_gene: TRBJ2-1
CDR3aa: CASSRGGGSYNEQFF
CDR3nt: TGCGCCAGCAGCCGCGGGGGGGGCTCCTACAATGAGCAGTTCTTC

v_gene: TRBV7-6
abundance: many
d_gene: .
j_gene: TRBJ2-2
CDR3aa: CASSLASSAGELFF
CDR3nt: TGTGCCAGCAGCTTAGCCAGCAGCGCCGGGGAGCTGTTTTTT

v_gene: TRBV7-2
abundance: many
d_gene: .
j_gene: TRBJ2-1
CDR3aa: CASTPSWRNNEQFF
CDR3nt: TGTGCCAGCACCCCTTCGTGGAGGAACAATGAGCAGTTCTTC

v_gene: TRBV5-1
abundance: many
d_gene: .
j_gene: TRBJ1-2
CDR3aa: CASSLDIGAYGYTF
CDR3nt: TGCGCCAGCAGCTTGGATATAGGGGCGTATGGCTACACCTTC

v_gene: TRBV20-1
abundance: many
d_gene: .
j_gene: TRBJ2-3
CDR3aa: CSARQGSRTDTQYF
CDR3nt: TGCAGTGCTAGACAGGGGAGCCGCACAGATACGCAGTATTTT

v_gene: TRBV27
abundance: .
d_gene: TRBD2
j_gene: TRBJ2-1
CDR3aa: CASSLSRTREGPRGEQFF
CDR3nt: TGTGCCAGCAGTTTATCGCGGACTAGAGAGGGCCCACGCGGTGAGCAGTTCTTC

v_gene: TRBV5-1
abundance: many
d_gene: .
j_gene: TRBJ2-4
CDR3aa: CASSLNPGANIQYF
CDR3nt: TGCGCCAGCAGCTTAAACCCAGGGGCGAACATTCAGTACTTC

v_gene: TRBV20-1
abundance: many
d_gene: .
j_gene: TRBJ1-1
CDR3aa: CSAKDYTEAFF
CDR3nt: TGCAGTGCTAAGGATTACACTGAAGCTTTCTTT

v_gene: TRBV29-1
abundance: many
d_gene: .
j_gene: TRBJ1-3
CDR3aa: CSVTDDRASGTKNTIYF
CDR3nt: TGCAGCGTGACTGATGATAGAGCTTCGGGTACGAAAAACACCATATATTTT

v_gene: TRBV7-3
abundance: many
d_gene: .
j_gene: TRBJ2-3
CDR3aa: CASSLDYRDTDTQYF
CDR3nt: TGTGCCAGCAGCTTAGACTACAGGGACACAGATACGCAGTATTTT

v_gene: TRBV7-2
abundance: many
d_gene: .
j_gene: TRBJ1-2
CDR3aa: CASSLLYGYTF
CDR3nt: TGTGCCAGCAGCCTTCTCTATGGCTACACCTTC

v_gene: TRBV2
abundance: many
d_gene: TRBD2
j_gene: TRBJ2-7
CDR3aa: CASLRGLGDQQYF
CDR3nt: TGTGCCAGCCTTCGGGGACTAGGGGACCAGCAGTACTTC

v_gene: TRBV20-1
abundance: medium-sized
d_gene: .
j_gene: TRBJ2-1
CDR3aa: CSARGTYNEQFF
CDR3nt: TGCAGTGCTAGGGGGACTTACAATGAGCAGTTCTTC

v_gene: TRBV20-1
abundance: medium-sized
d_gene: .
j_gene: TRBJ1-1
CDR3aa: CSAWPGRGNTEAFF
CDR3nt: TGCAGTGCTTGGCCAGGGCGAGGGAACACTGAAGCTTTCTTT

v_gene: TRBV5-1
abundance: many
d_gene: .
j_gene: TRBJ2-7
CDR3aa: CASRLSEREQYF
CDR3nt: TGCGCCAGCAGGTTATCAGAGCGCGAGCAGTACTTC

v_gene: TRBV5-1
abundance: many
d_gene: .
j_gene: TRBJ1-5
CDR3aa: CASSLAAGVEPQHF
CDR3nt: TGCGCCAGCAGCTTGGCGGCAGGTGTTGAGCCCCAGCATTTT

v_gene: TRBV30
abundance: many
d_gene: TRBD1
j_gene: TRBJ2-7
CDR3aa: CAWSVTGAYEQYF
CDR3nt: TGTGCCTGGAGTGTGACAGGGGCCTACGAGCAGTACTTC

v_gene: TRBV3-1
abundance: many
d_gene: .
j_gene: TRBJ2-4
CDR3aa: CASSQGQFRAKNIQYF
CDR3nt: TGTGCCAGCAGCCAAGGACAGTTTAGGGCCAAAAACATTCAGTACTTC

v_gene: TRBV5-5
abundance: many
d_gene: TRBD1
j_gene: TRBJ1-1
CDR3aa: CASSLAAGGLNTEAFF
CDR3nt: TGTGCCAGCAGCTTGGCCGCAGGGGGGCTAAACACTGAAGCTTTCTTT

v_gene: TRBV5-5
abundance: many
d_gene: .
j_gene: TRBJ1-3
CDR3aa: CASSLLQGGNTIYF
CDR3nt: TGTGCCAGCAGCTTGTTGCAGGGAGGAAACACCATATATTTT

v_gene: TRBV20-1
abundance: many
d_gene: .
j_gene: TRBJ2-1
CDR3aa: CSARGIGGTYNEQFF
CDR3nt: TGCAGTGCTAGGGGAATCGGGGGAACCTACAATGAGCAGTTCTTC

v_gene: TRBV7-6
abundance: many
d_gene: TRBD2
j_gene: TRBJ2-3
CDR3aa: CASSGGLSRKDTQYF
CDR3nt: TGTGCCAGCAGCGGGGGACTAAGCAGGAAAGATACGCAGTATTTT

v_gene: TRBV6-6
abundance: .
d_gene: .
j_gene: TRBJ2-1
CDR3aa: CASSSSASDTYNEQFF
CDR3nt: TGTGCCAGCAGCTCTAGCGCCTCTGACACCTACAATGAGCAGTTCTTC

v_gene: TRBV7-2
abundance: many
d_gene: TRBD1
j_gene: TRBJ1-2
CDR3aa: CASSRDRINYGYTF
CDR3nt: TGTGCCAGCAGCCGGGACAGAATCAACTATGGCTACACCTTC

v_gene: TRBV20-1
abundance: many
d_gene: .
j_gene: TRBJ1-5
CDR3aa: CSARGLGPGNQPQHF
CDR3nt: TGCAGTGCTAGAGGTCTGGGGCCGGGGAATCAGCCCCAGCATTTT

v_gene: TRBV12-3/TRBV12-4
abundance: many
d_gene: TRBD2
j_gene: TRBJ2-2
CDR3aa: CASSLRLLAGAGELFF
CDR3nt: TGTGCCAGCAGTCTCCGTTTGCTAGCGGGGGCCGGGGAGCTGTTTTTT

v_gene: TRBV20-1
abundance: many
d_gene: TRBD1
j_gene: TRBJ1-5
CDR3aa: CSAREQGRGQPQHF
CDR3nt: TGCAGTGCTAGGGAACAGGGGAGGGGGCAGCCCCAGCATTTT

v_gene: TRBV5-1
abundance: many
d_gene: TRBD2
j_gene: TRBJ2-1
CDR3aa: CASSLGVSGGNEQFF
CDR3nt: TGCGCCAGCAGCTTGGGAGTTAGCGGGGGCAATGAGCAGTTCTTC

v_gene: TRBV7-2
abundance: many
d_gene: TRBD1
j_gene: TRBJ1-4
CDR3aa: CASSWKGGATSEKLFF
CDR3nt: TGTGCCAGCAGCTGGAAAGGGGGCGCGACTAGTGAAAAACTGTTTTTT

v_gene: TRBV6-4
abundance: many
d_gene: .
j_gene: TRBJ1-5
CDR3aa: CASSVGSNQPQHF
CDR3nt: TGTGCCAGCAGTGTTGGTAGCAATCAGCCCCAGCATTTT

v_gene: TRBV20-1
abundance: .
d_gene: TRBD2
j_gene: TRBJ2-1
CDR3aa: CSASRTSGGYNEQFF
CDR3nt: TGCAGTGCTAGCAGGACTAGCGGGGGATACAATGAGCAGTTCTTC

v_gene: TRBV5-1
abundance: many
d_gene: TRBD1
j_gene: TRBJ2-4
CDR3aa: CASSPGTGLGKNIQYF
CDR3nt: TGCGCCAGCAGCCCAGGGACAGGATTAGGAAAAAACATTCAGTACTTC

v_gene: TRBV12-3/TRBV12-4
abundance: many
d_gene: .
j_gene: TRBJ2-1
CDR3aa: CASTLQKAYNEQFF
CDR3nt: TGTGCCAGCACCCTACAGAAAGCCTACAATGAGCAGTTCTTC

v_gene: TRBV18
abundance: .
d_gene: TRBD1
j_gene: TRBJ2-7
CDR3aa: CASSPGQGAFEQYF
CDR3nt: TGTGCCAGCTCACCAGGGCAGGGGGCCTTCGAGCAGTACTTC

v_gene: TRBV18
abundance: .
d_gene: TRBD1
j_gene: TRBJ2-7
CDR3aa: CASSPGQGSGDEQYF
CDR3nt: TGTGCCAGCTCACCGGGACAGGGTAGTGGAGACGAGCAGTACTTC